The rows below give T cell receptor beta chains drawn from one sample of a study of radiotherapy plus CTLA-4 blockade in lung cancer. Sequencing used immunoSEQ multiplex PCR; TCRdb keeps in-frame clones, though not all of them. This sample carries about 73,000 clones, 80% to 90% of them seen once, and the ten largest clones take 40%. Material: peripheral blood, obtained from a patient treated with radiotherapy plus ipilimumab. These TCRs come from a human donor with non-small cell lung cancer that progressed on radiotherapy plus ipilimumab. Each CDR3 is given with its conserved first and last residue. The order of the fields is CDR3 protein, V gene, J gene.

CDR3aa: CATHSGSKTGELFF
v_gene: TRBV28
j_gene: TRBJ2-2

CDR3aa: CASSVGGGSLYNEQFF
v_gene: TRBV9
j_gene: TRBJ2-1

CDR3aa: CASSQDRGSYNEQFF
v_gene: TRBV19
j_gene: TRBJ2-1

CDR3aa: CASIGLGDTSRYF
v_gene: TRBV5-1
j_gene: TRBJ2-7

CDR3aa: CASSFITTPGGQQFF
v_gene: TRBV7-2
j_gene: TRBJ2-1

CDR3aa: CSAYGLTGTAQETQYF
v_gene: TRBV29-1
j_gene: TRBJ2-5

CDR3aa: CASNLGSNTEAFF
v_gene: TRBV19
j_gene: TRBJ1-1

CDR3aa: CAWSQGLAGGRDTQYF
v_gene: TRBV30
j_gene: TRBJ2-3

CDR3aa: CASSLGTAFNQPQHF
v_gene: TRBV5-1
j_gene: TRBJ1-5

CDR3aa: CASSKGDTGTDTQYF
v_gene: TRBV5-1
j_gene: TRBJ2-3

CDR3aa: CASSQRTSGSYEQYF
v_gene: TRBV6-5
j_gene: TRBJ2-7

CDR3aa: CASSGPGETQYF
v_gene: TRBV10-1
j_gene: TRBJ2-5

CDR3aa: CATSRGGLKDQPQHF
v_gene: TRBV15
j_gene: TRBJ1-5

CDR3aa: CSALPATGPQETQYF
v_gene: TRBV29-1
j_gene: TRBJ2-5

CDR3aa: CAWSVPGTGTQPQHF
v_gene: TRBV30
j_gene: TRBJ1-5

CDR3aa: CASSPPGGFYEQYF
v_gene: TRBV14
j_gene: TRBJ2-7

CDR3aa: CAWNCGGRGANNEQFF
v_gene: TRBV30
j_gene: TRBJ2-1

CDR3aa: CASSGRTENYGYTF
v_gene: TRBV19
j_gene: TRBJ1-2

CDR3aa: CASSFSDRVAGELFF
v_gene: TRBV11-2
j_gene: TRBJ2-2

CDR3aa: CASSTNRGSFF
v_gene: TRBV28
j_gene: TRBJ2-1

CDR3aa: CAWSLRGGVYQPQHF
v_gene: TRBV30
j_gene: TRBJ1-5

CDR3aa: CAISDGDLETQYF
v_gene: TRBV10-3
j_gene: TRBJ2-5

CDR3aa: CASSSFGLAVQETQYF
v_gene: TRBV5-1
j_gene: TRBJ2-5